This TCR beta chain was identified during a study of shared clonotypes between healthy human individuals. Study overall: With ages of 18 to 49, the donors were a couple of women and a few men.

Produced via immunoSEQ multiplex PCR; TCRdb's table is partial and in-frame only. This sample has 400,000 to 600,000 clones, with about 96% found just once. Study results and limitations: Relative to memory subsets, naive subsets generally showed larger estimated richness.

In regard to this clone: Its antigen is as yet unknown.

This CDR3 is 13 amino acids long. Deletions cut 7 bases from V and 1 base from J, with 7 bases between. Germline loops: CDR1 MNHEY, CDR2 SMNVEV (reference sequence). The material sequenced was naive CD4+ T cells sorted from blood. Indicated subset: CD45RA+ positively selected. J is TRBJ2-2 and V is TRBV27; D perhaps matches TRBD1 (5 bases). This TCR came from a young woman in good health. The CDR3 here is CASTGQNTGELFF. In DNA form, the CDR3 reads TGTGCCAGCACCGGACAGAACACCGGGGAGCTGTTTTTT.